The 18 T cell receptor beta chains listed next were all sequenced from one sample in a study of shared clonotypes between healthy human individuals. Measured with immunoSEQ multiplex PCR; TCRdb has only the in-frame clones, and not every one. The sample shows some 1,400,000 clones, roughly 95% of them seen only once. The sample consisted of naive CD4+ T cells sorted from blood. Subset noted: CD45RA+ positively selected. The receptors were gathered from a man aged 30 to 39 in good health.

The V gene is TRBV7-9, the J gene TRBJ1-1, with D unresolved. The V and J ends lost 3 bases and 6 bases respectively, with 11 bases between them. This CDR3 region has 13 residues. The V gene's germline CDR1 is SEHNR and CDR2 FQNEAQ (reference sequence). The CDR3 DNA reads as TGTGCCAGCAGCTTCTCAAGCGGGTCTGAAGCTTTCTTT. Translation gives CASSFSSGSEAFF.

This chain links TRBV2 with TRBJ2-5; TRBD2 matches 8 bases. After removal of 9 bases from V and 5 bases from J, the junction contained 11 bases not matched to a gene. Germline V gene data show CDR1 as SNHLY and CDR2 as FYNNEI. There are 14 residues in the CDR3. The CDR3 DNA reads TGTGCCAGTCCAGCGGGAGCCTCAGGGGAGACCCAGTACTTC. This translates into CASPAGASGETQYF.

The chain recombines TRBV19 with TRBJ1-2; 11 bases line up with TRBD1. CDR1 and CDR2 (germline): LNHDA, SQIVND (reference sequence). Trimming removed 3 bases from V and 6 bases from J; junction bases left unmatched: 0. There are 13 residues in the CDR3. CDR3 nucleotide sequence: TGTGCCAGTAGTATGGGACAGGGGGATGGCTACACCTTC. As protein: CASSMGQGDGYTF.

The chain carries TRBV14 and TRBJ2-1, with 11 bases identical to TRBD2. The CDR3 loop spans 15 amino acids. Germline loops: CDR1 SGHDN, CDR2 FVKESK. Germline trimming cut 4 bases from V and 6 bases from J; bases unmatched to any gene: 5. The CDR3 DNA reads TGTGCCAGCAGCCTCGGACTAGCGGGTGTCAATGAGCAGTTCTTC. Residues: CASSLGLAGVNEQFF.

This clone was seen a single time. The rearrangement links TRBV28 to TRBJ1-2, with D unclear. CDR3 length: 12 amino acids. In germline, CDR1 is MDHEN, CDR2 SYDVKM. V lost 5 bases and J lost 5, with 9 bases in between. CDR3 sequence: CASSTSGYGYTF. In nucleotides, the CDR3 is TGTGCCAGCAGTACCTCTGGGTATGGCTACACCTTC.

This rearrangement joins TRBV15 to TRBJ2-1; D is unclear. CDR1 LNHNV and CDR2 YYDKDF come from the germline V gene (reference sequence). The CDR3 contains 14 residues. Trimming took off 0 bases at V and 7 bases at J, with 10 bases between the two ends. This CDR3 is CATSRDLEHNEQFF. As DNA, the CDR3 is TGTGCCACCAGCAGAGATCTAGAGCATAATGAGCAGTTCTTC.

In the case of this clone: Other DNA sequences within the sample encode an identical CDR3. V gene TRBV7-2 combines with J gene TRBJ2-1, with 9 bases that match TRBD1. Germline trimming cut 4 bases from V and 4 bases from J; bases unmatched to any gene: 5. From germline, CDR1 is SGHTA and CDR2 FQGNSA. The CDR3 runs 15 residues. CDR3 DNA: TGTGCCAGCAGCTCCCGGGACAGGGTATACAATGAGCAGTTCTTC. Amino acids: CASSSRDRVYNEQFF.

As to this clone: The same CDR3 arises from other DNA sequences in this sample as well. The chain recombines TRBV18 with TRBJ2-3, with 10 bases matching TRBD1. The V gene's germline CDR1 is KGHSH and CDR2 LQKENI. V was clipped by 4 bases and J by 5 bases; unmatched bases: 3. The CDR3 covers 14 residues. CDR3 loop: CASSRDRGEDTQYF. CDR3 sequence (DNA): TGTGCCAGCTCACGGGACAGGGGTGAAGATACGCAGTATTTT.

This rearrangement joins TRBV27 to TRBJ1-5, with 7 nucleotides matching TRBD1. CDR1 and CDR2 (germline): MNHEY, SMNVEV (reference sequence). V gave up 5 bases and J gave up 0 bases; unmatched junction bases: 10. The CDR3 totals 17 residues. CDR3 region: CASSPGTASISNQPQHF. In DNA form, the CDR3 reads TGTGCCAGCAGTCCCGGGACAGCTAGCATTAGCAATCAGCCCCAGCATTTT.

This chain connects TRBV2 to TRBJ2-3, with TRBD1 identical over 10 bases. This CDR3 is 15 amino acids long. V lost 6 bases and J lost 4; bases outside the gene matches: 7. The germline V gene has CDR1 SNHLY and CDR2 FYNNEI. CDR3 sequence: CASRPDRGRSDTQYF. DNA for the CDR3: TGTGCCAGCAGACCAGACAGGGGGCGGTCAGATACGCAGTATTTT.

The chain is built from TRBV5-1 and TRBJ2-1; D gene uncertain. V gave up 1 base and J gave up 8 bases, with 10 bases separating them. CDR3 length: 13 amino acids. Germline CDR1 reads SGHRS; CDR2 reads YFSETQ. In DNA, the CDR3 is TGCGCCAGCAGCTTGAATATTTGGGATGAGCAGTTCTTC. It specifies CASSLNIWDEQFF.

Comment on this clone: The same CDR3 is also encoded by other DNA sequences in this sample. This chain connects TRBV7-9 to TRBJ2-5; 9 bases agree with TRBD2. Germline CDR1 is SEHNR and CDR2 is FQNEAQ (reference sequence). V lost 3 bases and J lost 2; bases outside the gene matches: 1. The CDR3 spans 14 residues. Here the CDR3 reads CASSLAGGQETQYF. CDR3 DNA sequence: TGTGCCAGCAGCTTGGCGGGAGGGCAAGAGACCCAGTACTTC.

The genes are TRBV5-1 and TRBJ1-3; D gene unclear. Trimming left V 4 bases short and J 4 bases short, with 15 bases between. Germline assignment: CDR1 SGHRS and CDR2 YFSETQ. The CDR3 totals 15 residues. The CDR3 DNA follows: TGCGCCAGCAGCCCTGATGGAGGCGGGGGAAACACCATATATTTT. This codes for CASSPDGGGGNTIYF.

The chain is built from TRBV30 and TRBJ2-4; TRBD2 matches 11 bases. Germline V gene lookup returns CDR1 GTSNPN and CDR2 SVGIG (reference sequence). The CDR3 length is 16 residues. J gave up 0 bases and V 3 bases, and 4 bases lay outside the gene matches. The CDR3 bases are TGTGCCTGGAGAGAACTAGCGGGGGTAGCCAAAAACATTCAGTACTTC. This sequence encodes CAWRELAGVAKNIQYF. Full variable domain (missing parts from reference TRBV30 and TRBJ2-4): SQTIHQWPATLVQPVGSPLSLECTVEGTSNPNLYWYRQAAGRGLQLLFYSVGIGQISSEVPQNLSASRPQDRQFILSSKKLLLSDSGFYLCAWRELAGVAKNIQYFGAGTRLSVL.

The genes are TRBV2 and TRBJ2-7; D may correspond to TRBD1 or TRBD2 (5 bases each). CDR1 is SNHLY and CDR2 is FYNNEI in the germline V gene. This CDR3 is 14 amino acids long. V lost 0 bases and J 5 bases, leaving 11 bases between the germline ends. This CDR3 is CASSEALQGDEQYF. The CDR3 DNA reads TGTGCCAGCAGTGAAGCGCTTCAGGGAGACGAGCAGTACTTC.

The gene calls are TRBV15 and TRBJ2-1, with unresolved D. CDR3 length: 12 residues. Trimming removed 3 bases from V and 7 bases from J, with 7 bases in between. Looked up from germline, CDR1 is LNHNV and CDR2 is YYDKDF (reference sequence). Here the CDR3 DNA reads TGTGCCACCAGCAGCATTGGGAATGAGCAGTTCTTC. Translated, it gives CATSSIGNEQFF.

The DNA for the CDR3 is TGTGCCACGGGGACAGTAAGCTCAGGGCAGTACTTC. Its protein is CATGTVSSGQYF. V and J are TRBV6-5 and TRBJ2-7; 7 bases are shared with TRBD1. V lost 10 bases, J lost 9 bases, and 12 bases stayed unmatched. The CDR3 length is 12 residues. CDR1 MNHEY and CDR2 SVGAGI come from the germline V gene.

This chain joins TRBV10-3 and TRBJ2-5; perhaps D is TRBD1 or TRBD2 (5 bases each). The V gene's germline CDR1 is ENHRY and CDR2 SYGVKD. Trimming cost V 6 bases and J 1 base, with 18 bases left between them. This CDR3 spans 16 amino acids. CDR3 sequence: CAIRGVVGPGQETQYF. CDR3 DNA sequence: TGTGCCATCAGGGGGGTCGTGGGCCCGGGCCAAGAGACCCAGTACTTC.